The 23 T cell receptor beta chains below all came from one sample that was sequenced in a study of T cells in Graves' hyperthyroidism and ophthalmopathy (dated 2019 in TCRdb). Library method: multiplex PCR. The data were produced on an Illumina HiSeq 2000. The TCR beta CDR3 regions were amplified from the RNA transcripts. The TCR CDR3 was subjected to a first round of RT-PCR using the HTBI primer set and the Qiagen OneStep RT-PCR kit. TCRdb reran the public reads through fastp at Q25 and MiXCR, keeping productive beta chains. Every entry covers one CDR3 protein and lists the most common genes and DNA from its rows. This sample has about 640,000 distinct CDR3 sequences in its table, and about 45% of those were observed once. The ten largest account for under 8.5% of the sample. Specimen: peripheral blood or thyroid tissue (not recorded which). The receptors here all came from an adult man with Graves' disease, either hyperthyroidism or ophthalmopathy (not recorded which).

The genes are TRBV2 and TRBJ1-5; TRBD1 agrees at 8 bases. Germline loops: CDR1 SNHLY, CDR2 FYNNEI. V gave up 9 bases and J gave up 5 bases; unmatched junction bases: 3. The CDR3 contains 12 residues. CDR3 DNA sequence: TGTGCCAGTGCGACAGGGGATCAGCCCCAGCATTTT. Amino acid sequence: CASATGDQPQHF.

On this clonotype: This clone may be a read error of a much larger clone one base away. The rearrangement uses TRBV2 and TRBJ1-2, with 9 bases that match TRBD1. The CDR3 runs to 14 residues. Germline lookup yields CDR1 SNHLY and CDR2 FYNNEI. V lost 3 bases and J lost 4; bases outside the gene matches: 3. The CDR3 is CASSDDRGTYGYTF. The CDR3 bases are TGTGCCAGCAGTGATGACAGGGGGACCTATGGCTACACCTTC.

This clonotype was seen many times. The CDR3 DNA sequence: TGTGCCAGCAGCAGGACAGGGATATTTGGCTACACCTTC. Translated: CASSRTGIFGYTF. The chain links TRBV6-5 to TRBJ1-2; 8 bases line up with TRBD1. J lost 7 bases, V lost 6 bases, and 7 bases had no gene match. Germline-derived CDR1 and CDR2 are MNHEY and SVGAGI. This CDR3 region has 13 residues.

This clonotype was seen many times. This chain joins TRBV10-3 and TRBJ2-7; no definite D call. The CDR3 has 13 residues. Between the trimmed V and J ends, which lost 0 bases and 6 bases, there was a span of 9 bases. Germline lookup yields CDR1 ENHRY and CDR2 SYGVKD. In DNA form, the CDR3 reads TGTGCCATCAGTGAGTCGACTGGGGTCGAGCAGTACTTC. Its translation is CAISESTGVEQYF.

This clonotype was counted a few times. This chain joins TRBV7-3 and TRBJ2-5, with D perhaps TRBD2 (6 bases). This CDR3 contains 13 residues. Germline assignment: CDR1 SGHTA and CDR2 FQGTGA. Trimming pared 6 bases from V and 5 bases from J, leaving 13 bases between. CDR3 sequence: CASRYSGVETQYF. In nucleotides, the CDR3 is TGTGCCAGCAGATACTCGGGAGTGGAGACCCAGTACTTC.

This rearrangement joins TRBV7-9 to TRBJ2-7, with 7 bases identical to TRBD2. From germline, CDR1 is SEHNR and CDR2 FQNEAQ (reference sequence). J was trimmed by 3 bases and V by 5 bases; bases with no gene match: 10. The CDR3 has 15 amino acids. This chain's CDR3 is CASSGDGWGGYEQYF. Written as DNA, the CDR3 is TGTGCCAGCAGCGGCGACGGGTGGGGGGGCTACGAGCAGTACTTC.

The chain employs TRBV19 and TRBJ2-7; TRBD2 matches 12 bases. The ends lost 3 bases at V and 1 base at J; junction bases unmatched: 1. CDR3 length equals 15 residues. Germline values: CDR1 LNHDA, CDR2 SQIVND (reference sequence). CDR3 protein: CASSMGTSGSYEQYF. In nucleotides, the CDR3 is TGTGCCAGTAGTATGGGGACTAGCGGGTCCTACGAGCAGTACTTC.

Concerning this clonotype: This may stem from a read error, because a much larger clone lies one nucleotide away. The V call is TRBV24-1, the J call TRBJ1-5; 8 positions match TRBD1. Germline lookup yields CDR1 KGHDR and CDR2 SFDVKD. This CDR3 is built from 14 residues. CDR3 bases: TGTGCCACCAGTCAGGACAGGGTGAATCAGCCCCAGAATTTT. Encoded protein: CATSQDRVNQPQNF.

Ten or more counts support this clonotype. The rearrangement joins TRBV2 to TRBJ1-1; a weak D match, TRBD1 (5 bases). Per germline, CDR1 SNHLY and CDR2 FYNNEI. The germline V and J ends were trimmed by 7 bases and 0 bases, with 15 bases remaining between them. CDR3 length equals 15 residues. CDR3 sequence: CASKGQGRVNTEAFF. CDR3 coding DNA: TGTGCCAGCAAGGGGCAGGGTCGGGTGAACACTGAAGCTTTCTTT.

The CDR3 protein is CAWTEARGQPQHF. Written as DNA, the CDR3 is TGTGCCTGGACGGAGGCGCGCGGTCAGCCCCAGCATTTT. The chain joins TRBV30 to TRBJ1-5; the D is unclear. V shed 4 bases and J shed 6 bases, with 13 bases lying between them. The CDR3 is 13 amino acids. Germline assignment: CDR1 GTSNPN and CDR2 SVGIG (reference sequence). Supplemented by reference TRBV30 and TRBJ1-5, the full variable domain reads SQTIHQWPATLVQPVGSPLSLECTVEGTSNPNLYWYRQAAGRGLQLLFYSVGIGQISSEVPQNLSASRPQDRQFILSSKKLLLSDSGFYLCAWTEARGQPQHFGDGTRLSIL.

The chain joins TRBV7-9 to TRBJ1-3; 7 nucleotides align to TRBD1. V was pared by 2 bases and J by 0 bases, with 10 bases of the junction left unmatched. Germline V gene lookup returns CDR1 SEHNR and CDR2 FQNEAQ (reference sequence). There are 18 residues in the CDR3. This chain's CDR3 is CASSLLFGTESSGNTIYF. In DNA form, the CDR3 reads TGTGCCAGCAGCTTACTTTTCGGGACAGAGAGCTCTGGAAACACCATATATTTT.

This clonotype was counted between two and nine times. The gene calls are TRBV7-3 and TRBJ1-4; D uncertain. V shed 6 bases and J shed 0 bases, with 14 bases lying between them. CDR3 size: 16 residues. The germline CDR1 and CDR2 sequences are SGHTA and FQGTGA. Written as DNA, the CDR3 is TGTGCCAGCAGTTTCCCGTCGCCATCAACTAATGAAAAACTGTTTTTT. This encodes CASSFPSPSTNEKLFF.

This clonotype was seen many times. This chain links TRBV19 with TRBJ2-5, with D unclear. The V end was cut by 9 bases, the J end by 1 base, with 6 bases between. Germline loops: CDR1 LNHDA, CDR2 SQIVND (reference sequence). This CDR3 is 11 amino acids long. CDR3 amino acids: CASSIQETQYF. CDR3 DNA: TGTGCCAGCAGCATCCAAGAGACCCAGTACTTC.

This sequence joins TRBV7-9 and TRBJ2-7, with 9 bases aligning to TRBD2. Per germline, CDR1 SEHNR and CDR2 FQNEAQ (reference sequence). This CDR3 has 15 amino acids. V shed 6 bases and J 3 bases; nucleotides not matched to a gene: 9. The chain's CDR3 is CASRPGGGGDYEQYF. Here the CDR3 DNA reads TGTGCCAGCAGGCCTGGGGGCGGGGGGGACTACGAGCAGTACTTC.

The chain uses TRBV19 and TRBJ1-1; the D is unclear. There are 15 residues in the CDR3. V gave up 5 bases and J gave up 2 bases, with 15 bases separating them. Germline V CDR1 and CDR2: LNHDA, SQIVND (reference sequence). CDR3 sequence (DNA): TGTGCCAGTAGTGTGCCGGCCGGGCTTAACACTGAAGCTTTCTTT. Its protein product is CASSVPAGLNTEAFF. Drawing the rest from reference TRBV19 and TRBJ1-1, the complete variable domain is DGGITQSPKYLFRKEGQNVTLSCEQNLNHDAMYWYRQDPGQGLRLIYYSQIVNDFQKGDIAEGYSVSREKKESFPLTVTSAQKNPTAFYLCASSVPAGLNTEAFFGQGTRLTVV.

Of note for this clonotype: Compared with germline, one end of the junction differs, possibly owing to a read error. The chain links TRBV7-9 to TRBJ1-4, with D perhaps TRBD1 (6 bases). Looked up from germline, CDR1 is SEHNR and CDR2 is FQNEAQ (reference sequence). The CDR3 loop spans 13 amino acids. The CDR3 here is CASSQGPHEKLFF. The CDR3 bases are TGCGCCAGCAGCCAGGGGCCCCATGAAAAACTGTTTTTT.

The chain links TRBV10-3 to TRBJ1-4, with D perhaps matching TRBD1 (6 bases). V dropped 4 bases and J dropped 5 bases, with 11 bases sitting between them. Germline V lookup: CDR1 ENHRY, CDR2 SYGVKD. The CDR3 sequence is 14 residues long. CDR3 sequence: CAISGTAVNEKLFF. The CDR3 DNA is TGTGCCATCAGTGGGACAGCCGTCAATGAAAAACTGTTTTTT.

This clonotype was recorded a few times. The CDR3 is CARGDRGSGYTF. CDR3 sequence (DNA): TGTGCCAGGGGGGACCGGGGTAGTGGCTACACCTTC. The V call is TRBV2, the J call TRBJ1-2, with D maybe TRBD1 (5 bases). The CDR3 runs to 12 residues. Germline V gene sequence: CDR1 SNHLY, CDR2 FYNNEI. The V end was cut by 9 bases, the J end by 7 bases, with 15 bases between.

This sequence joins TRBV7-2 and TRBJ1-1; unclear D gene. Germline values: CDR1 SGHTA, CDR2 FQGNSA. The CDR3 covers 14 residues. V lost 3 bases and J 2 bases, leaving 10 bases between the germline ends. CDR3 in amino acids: CASSFGRSNTEAFF. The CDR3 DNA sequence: TGTGCCAGCAGCTTCGGGAGGTCTAACACTGAAGCTTTCTTT.

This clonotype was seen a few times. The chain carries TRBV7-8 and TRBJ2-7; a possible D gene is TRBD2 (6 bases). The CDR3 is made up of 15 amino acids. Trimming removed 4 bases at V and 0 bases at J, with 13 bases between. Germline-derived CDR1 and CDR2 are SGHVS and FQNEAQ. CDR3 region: CASSSELADSYEQYF. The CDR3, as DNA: TGTGCCAGCAGCTCGGAGTTAGCGGACTCCTACGAGCAGTACTTC.

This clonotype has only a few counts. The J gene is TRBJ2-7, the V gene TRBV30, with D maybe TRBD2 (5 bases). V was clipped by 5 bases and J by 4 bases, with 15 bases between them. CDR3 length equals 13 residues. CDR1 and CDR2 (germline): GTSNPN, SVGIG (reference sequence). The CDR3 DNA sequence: TGTGCCTGGGGGAGCGGTGGCAGATACGAGCAGTACTTC. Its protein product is CAWGSGGRYEQYF.

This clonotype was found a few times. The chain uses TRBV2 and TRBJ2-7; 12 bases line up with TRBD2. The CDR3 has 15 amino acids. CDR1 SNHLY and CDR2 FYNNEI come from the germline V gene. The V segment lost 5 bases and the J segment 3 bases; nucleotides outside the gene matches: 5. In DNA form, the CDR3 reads TGTGCCAGCAGTCAGACTAGCGGGAGAAGCTACGAGCAGTACTTC. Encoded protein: CASSQTSGRSYEQYF.

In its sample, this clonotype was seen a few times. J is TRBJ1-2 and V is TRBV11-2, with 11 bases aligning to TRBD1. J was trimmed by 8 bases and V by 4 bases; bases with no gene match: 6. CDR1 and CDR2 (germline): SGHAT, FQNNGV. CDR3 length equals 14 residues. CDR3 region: CASSSGQGAEGYTF. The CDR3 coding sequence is TGTGCCAGCAGCTCTGGACAGGGGGCGGAAGGCTACACCTTC. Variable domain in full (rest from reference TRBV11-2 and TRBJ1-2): EAGVAQSPRYKIIEKRQSVAFWCNPISGHATLYWYQQILGQGPKLLIQFQNNGVVDDSQLPKDRFSAERLKGVDSTLKIQPAKLEDSAVYLCASSSGQGAEGYTFGSGTRLTVV.